The T cell receptor beta chain described here comes from a study of OX40 agonist ivuxolimab in advanced cancers. Regarding the study as a whole: There was clonal expansion of CD4+ and CD8+ blood T cells by week 6 at 0.1 to 3.0 mg/kg.

The table came from immunoSEQ multiplex PCR; TCRdb's copy has only in-frame clones and leaves some out. The profile shows around 100,000 clones, approximately 89% of them singletons. Comment on this clone: Its antigen is still unknown. Other DNA sequences in this specimen translate into the identical CDR3.

The CDR3 extends over 13 amino acids. V was trimmed by 5 bases and J by 8 bases, leaving 12 bases between them. The V gene's germline CDR1 is LNHDA and CDR2 SQIVND (reference sequence). This chain joins TRBV19 and TRBJ1-4; D call uncertain. Sample: CD4+ or CD8+ T cells sorted from blood, taken in a trial of the OX40 agonist ivuxolimab. The receptor was isolated from an adult with an advanced solid tumor such as melanoma, head and neck, liver or kidney cancer. The CDR3 loop is CASSPGSGEKLFF. The CDR3 nucleotides read TGTGCCAGTAGTCCGGGATCTGGCGAAAAACTGTTTTTT. Supplemented by reference TRBV19 and TRBJ1-4, the full variable domain reads DGGITQSPKYLFRKEGQNVTLSCEQNLNHDAMYWYRQDPGQGLRLIYYSQIVNDFQKGDIAEGYSVSREKKESFPLTVTSAQKNPTAFYLCASSPGSGEKLFFGSGTQLSVL.